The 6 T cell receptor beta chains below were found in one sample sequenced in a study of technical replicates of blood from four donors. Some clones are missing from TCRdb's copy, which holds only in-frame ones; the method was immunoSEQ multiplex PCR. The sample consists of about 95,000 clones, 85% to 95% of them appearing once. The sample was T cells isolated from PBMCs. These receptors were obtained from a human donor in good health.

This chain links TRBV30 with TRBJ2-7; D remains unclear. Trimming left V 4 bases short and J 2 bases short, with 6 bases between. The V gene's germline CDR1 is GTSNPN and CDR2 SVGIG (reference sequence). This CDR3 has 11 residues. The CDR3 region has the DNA TGTGCCTGGACCCAAACCTACGAGCAGTACTTC. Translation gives CAWTQTYEQYF.

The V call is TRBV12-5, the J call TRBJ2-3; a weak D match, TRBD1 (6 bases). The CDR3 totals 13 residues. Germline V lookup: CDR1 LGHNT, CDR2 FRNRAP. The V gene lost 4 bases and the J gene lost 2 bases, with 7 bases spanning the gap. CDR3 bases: TGTGCTAGTGGTTACAGGGTCACAGATACGCAGTATTTT. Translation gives CASGYRVTDTQYF. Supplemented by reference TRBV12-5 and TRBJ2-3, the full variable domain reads DARVTQTPRHKVTEMGQEVTMRCQPILGHNTVFWYRQTMMQGLELLAYFRNRAPLDDSGMPKDRFSAEMPDATLATLKIQPSEPRDSAVYFCASGYRVTDTQYFGPGTRLTVL.

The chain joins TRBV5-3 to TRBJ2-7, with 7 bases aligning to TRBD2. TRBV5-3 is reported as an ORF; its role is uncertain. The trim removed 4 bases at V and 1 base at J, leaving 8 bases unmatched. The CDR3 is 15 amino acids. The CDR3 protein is CARSIGLVRSYEQYF. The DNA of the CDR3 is TGTGCCAGAAGCATAGGACTAGTACGGTCCTACGAGCAGTACTTC.

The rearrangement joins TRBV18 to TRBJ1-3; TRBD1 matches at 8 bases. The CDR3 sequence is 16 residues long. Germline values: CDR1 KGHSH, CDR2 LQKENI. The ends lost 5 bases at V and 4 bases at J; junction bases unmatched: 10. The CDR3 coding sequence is TGTGCCAGCTCAACTACAGGGGGATCGGCCGGAAACACCATATATTTT. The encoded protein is CASSTTGGSAGNTIYF.

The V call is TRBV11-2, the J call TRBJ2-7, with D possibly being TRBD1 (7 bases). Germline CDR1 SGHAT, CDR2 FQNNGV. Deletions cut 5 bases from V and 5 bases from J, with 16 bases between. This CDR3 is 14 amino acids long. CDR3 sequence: CASSPRGVGDEQYF. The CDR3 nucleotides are TGTGCCAGCAGCCCCAGGGGGGTGGGAGACGAGCAGTACTTC. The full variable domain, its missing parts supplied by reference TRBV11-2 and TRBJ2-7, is EAGVAQSPRYKIIEKRQSVAFWCNPISGHATLYWYQQILGQGPKLLIQFQNNGVVDDSQLPKDRFSAERLKGVDSTLKIQPAKLEDSAVYLCASSPRGVGDEQYFGPGTRLTVT.

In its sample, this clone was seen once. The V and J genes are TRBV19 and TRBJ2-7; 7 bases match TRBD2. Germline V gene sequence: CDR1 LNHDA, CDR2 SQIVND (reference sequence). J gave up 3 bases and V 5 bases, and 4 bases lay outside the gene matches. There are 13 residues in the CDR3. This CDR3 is CASSSSGVYEQYF. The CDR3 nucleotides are TGTGCCAGTAGTTCTAGCGGAGTCTACGAGCAGTACTTC.